These 20 T cell receptor beta chains were sequenced from one sample in a study of response to subunit inactivated influenza vaccine listed by TCRdb under 2018. Library preparation employed RT-PCR. Sequenced using an Illumina HiSeq 2500. TCRdb reanalyzed the raw reads on its own, using fastp at Q25 for trimming and MiXCR for clone calling, and kept in-frame beta chains. Each CDR3 protein gets just one entry, which takes the most common genes and DNA from the rows behind it. The sample yields more than 700,000 distinct CDR3 sequences; around 20% were counted once. The leading ten clones occupy around 9.6% of the sample. The material sequenced was PBMCs from blood, taken 4 to 6 days after vaccination. These receptors originate from a man aged 45 to 65 who received an inactivated influenza vaccine. Donor details come from another sample of the same person, matched by shared clones.

Here the CDR3 DNA reads TGCAGTGCTAGCGGGGATGACAGGCTACAAGAGACCCAGTACTTC. Translation: CSASGDDRLQETQYF. This chain joins TRBV20-1 and TRBJ2-5; D might be TRBD1 (6 bases). The length of the CDR3 is 15 residues. CDR1 and CDR2 (germline): DFQATT, SNEGSKA (reference sequence). With 3 bases removed from V and 2 bases from J, the gap between germline ends came to 16 bases.

With regard to this clonotype: One end of the junction does not line up with germline, which may come from a read error. The chain employs TRBV12-3 or TRBV12-4 and TRBJ2-1; 9 bases align to TRBD2. This CDR3 spans 15 amino acids. The DNA for the CDR3 is TGTGCCAGCAGTGTAGCGGGGGCCCCCTACAATGAGCAGTTCTTC. This encodes CASSVAGAPYNEQFF.

J is TRBJ2-2 and V is TRBV7-8; 7 bases are shared with TRBD2. This CDR3 region has 14 residues. CDR1 and CDR2 from the germline V gene are SGHVS and FQNEAQ. The V and J ends lost 5 bases and 3 bases, in that order; junction bases with no gene match: 3. The CDR3 protein is CASSPRGDTGELFF. CDR3 bases: TGTGCCAGCAGCCCCCGGGGGGACACCGGGGAGCTGTTTTTT.

This clonotype was detected ten times or more. This chain links TRBV20-1 with TRBJ2-7; D is perhaps TRBD2 (6 bases). The CDR3 loop spans 14 amino acids. The germline V gene encodes CDR1 DFQATT and CDR2 SNEGSKA (reference sequence). Deletions cut 3 bases from V and 2 bases from J, with 14 bases between. The CDR3 protein is CSASQDYSTYEQYF. The DNA of the CDR3 is TGCAGTGCTAGCCAGGACTACTCAACCTACGAGCAGTACTTC.

Of note for this clonotype: One base away lies a much larger clone, so this may be a sequencing read error. The chain employs TRBV20-1 and TRBJ2-1, with D perhaps matching TRBD2 (6 bases). Germline V gives CDR1 DFQATT, CDR2 SNEGSKA (reference sequence). This CDR3 has 16 residues. The CDR3 DNA reads as TGCTGTGCTAGTGGGACTTTTACCGCCTCCTACAATGAGCAGTTCTTC. It codes for CCASGTFTASYNEQFF.

The chain employs TRBV18 and TRBJ1-1, with TRBD1 matching 7 bases. Unmatched junction bases numbered 1, after V lost 2 bases and J lost 4 bases. Per the germline V gene, CDR1 is KGHSH and CDR2 is LQKENI. The CDR3 sequence is 13 residues long. Here the CDR3 DNA reads TGTGCCAGCTCACCAACAGGGGCCACTGAAGCTTTCTTT. Translation: CASSPTGATEAFF.

The CDR3 DNA reads as TGTGCCGGAGCGGGTCGGGGGGTACGAAGTGGCTACACCTTC. Translating gives CAGAGRGVRSGYTF. This chain uses TRBV7-2 with TRBJ1-2; TRBD1 might be the D (5 bases). The V end lost 11 bases, the J end lost 7 bases, and 23 bases lay between the germline ends. Germline V gene lookup returns CDR1 SGHTA and CDR2 FQGNSA. This CDR3 spans 14 amino acids.

This clonotype is a singleton in its sample. The chain recombines TRBV20-1 with TRBJ2-3; perhaps TRBD2 as D (6 bases). Germline-derived CDR1 and CDR2 are DFQATT and SNEGSKA (reference sequence). V dropped 3 bases and J dropped 1 base, with 11 bases sitting between them. This CDR3 has 14 residues. This chain's CDR3 is CSAREGRGTDTQYF. CDR3 in DNA: TGCAGTGCTAGGGAGGGACGAGGCACAGATACGCAGTATTTT.

This chain uses TRBV20-1 with TRBJ1-1, with 7 positions matching TRBD1. V lost 5 bases to trimming and J lost 8 bases; unmatched junction nucleotides: 14. Germline V gene sequence: CDR1 DFQATT, CDR2 SNEGSKA (reference sequence). CDR3 length: 14 residues. The DNA of the CDR3 is TGCAGTGCTTTGGGGGACAGTACCTCCACAGAAGCTTTCTTT. Encoded protein: CSALGDSTSTEAFF.

This clonotype appeared a few times. This chain uses TRBV10-2 with TRBJ2-2; D is undetermined. With 7 bases removed from V and 5 bases from J, the gap between germline ends came to 14 bases. The CDR3 sequence is 14 residues long. Germline V lookup: CDR1 WSHSY, CDR2 SAAADI. The chain's CDR3 is CASKEGPRTGELFF. CDR3 coding DNA: TGCGCCAGCAAAGAAGGCCCCAGGACCGGGGAGCTGTTTTTT.

This clonotype appeared a few times. The CDR3 region is CASSYRTAYNEQFF. DNA for the CDR3: TGTGCCAGCAGCTACCGGACAGCATACAATGAGCAGTTCTTC. The chain recombines TRBV3-1 with TRBJ2-1; tentatively, D is TRBD1 (6 bases). V was cut by 5 bases and J by 4 bases, with 12 bases left in between. Germline loops: CDR1 LGHDT, CDR2 YNNKEL (reference sequence). The CDR3 has 14 residues.

There are a few counts of this clonotype. V and J are TRBV28 and TRBJ1-4, with D perhaps matching TRBD1 (5 bases). CDR1 is MDHEN, CDR2 SYDVKM, per germline. With 2 bases removed from V and 8 bases from J, the gap between germline ends came to 24 bases. The CDR3 consists of 18 residues. The CDR3 nucleotides read TGTGCCAGCAGTTTAGAATCTGTGGGGTTCAGGGCTCGGGAAAAACTGTTTTTT. Its protein is CASSLESVGFRAREKLFF. Filled out from reference TRBV28 and TRBJ1-4, the complete variable domain reads DVKVTQSSRYLVKRTGEKVFLECVQDMDHENMFWYRQDPGLGLRLIYFSYDVKMKEKGDIPEGYSVSREKKERFSLILESASTNQTSMYLCASSLESVGFRAREKLFFGSGTQLSVL.

This clonotype has more than one count but fewer than ten. V is TRBV20-1 and J is TRBJ2-3, with D unresolved. The germline CDR1 and CDR2 sequences are DFQATT and SNEGSKA (reference sequence). Deletions cut 5 bases from V and 0 bases from J, with 15 bases between. The length of the CDR3 is 15 residues. CDR3 sequence: CSAGATTWSTDTQYF. CDR3 sequence (DNA): TGCAGTGCTGGCGCGACGACCTGGAGCACAGATACGCAGTATTTT.

Only one count was recorded for this clonotype. The chain carries TRBV19 and TRBJ2-3, with 9 bases that match TRBD2. CDR1 is LNHDA, CDR2 SQIVND, per germline (reference sequence). The CDR3 covers 14 residues. Trimming cost V 6 bases and J 2 bases; bases outside gene matches: 3. CDR3 in amino acids: CASRLAGPTDTQYF. The CDR3 nucleotides are TGTGCCAGTAGGCTAGCGGGACCCACAGATACGCAGTATTTT.

V is TRBV6-5 and J is TRBJ1-6, with D unresolved. The ends were cut back, 0 bases at V and 8 bases at J, with 11 bases in the middle. Per germline, CDR1 MNHEY and CDR2 SVGAGI. The CDR3 is made up of 15 amino acids. Here the CDR3 reads CASSYSPGLDSPLHF. CDR3 DNA sequence: TGTGCCAGCAGTTACTCTCCCGGTTTGGATTCACCCCTCCACTTT.

The chain uses TRBV18 and TRBJ2-1, with D uncertain. The ends were cut back, 2 bases at V and 1 base at J, with 6 bases in the middle. Germline V lookup: CDR1 KGHSH, CDR2 LQKENI. This CDR3 has 14 amino acids. The CDR3 loop is CASSPDPSYNEQFF. In nucleotides, the CDR3 is TGTGCCAGCTCACCAGATCCGTCCTACAATGAGCAGTTCTTC.

This clonotype occurred a few times. This sequence joins TRBV5-1 and TRBJ2-5; D is perhaps TRBD2 (5 bases). The CDR3 has 15 residues. Trimming left V 0 bases short and J 3 bases short, with 12 bases between. CDR1 and CDR2 from the germline V gene are SGHRS and YFSETQ. CDR3 region: CASSLGTGKEETQYF. Here the CDR3 DNA reads TGCGCCAGCAGCTTGGGGACGGGGAAGGAAGAGACCCAGTACTTC.

The V gene is TRBV20-1, the J gene TRBJ2-7; TRBD1 matches 11 bases. Germline values: CDR1 DFQATT, CDR2 SNEGSKA (reference sequence). Trimming took 6 bases from V and 0 from J; bases not matched to a gene: 4. This CDR3 has 14 residues. Here the CDR3 reads CSAYGTGGSYEQYF. As DNA, the CDR3 is TGCAGTGCGTACGGGACAGGGGGCTCCTACGAGCAGTACTTC.

The chain combines TRBV7-6 with TRBJ2-3; D gene unclear. CDR1 is SGHVS and CDR2 is FNYEAQ in the germline V gene. V was cut by 3 bases and J by 3 bases, with 13 bases left in between. The CDR3 runs to 15 residues. In DNA form, the CDR3 reads TGTGCCAGCAGCTTGACACGTGACGATACAGATACGCAGTATTTT. It is translated as CASSLTRDDTDTQYF.

This clonotype was detected a few times. The rearrangement joins TRBV5-1 to TRBJ1-2; 7 bases align to TRBD1. V was pared by 4 bases and J by 6 bases, with 6 bases of the junction left unmatched. The CDR3 runs to 13 residues. Germline values: CDR1 SGHRS, CDR2 YFSETQ. CDR3 sequence: CASSTTGDHGYTF. In DNA form, the CDR3 reads TGCGCCAGCAGCACAACAGGGGACCATGGCTACACCTTC.